Listed below are T cell receptor beta chains from one sample, sequenced in a study of cytomegalovirus exposure and HLA in healthy donors. Profiling relied on immunoSEQ multiplex PCR, and the TCRdb table lists in-frame clones only, not all of them. This table holds roughly 120,000 clones, approximately 91% found once. The sequenced sample was PBMCs. These receptors all stem from a young man in good health and CMV-seropositive. Both conserved end residues are part of each CDR3. The D gene is left open where the match is weak. Some rows have no size entry. The others give once, few or many, or a class for an expanded clone.

clone size	D gene	J gene	V gene	CDR3 protein	CDR3 DNA
.	TRBD2	TRBJ2-7	TRBV15	CATSISGSEQYF	TGTGCCACCAGTATAAGCGGGAGCGAGCAGTACTTC
.	.	TRBJ2-2	TRBV5-1	CASSLLPGPLRGELFF	TGCGCCAGCAGCTTGCTCCCGGGTCCACTGCGGGGGGAGCTGTTTTTT
once	.	TRBJ1-1	TRBV7-9	CASSLGWDKNTEAFF	TGTGCCAGCAGCTTAGGGTGGGACAAGAACACTGAAGCTTTCTTT
.	.	TRBJ1-2	TRBV27	CASSPTREGAGYTF	TGTGCCAGCAGTCCGACGCGGGAGGGAGCGGGCTACACCTTC
.	.	TRBJ2-5	TRBV6-5	CASRPARGQTQYF	TGTGCCAGCCGACCTGCAAGGGGCCAGACCCAGTACTTC
.	.	TRBJ1-6	TRBV28	CASSLTTGHSPLHF	TGTGCCAGCAGTTTAACTACAGGACATTCACCCCTCCACTTT
once	.	TRBJ2-7	TRBV5-4	CASSPPGDTGDEQYF	TGTGCCAGCAGCCCCCCGGGGGATACAGGGGACGAGCAGTACTTC
.	.	TRBJ2-3	TRBV11-3	CASSPSVDTDTQYF	TGTGCCAGCAGCCCAAGTGTAGACACAGATACGCAGTATTTT
.	TRBD1	TRBJ2-5	TRBV29-1	CSALGQGSWGTQYF	TGCAGCGCCCTGGGACAGGGCTCCTGGGGGACCCAGTACTTC
.	.	TRBJ1-1	TRBV18	CASSPYRAVTEAFF	TGTGCCAGCTCACCCTACAGGGCGGTCACTGAAGCTTTCTTT
.	.	TRBJ1-5	TRBV18	CASSPSGGRGNQPQHF	TGTGCCAGCTCCCCGTCGGGGGGGAGGGGCAATCAGCCCCAGCATTTT
.	TRBD2	TRBJ2-1	TRBV11-2	CASSSRGLAGPYNEQFF	TGTGCCAGCAGCTCCCGAGGGTTAGCGGGGCCCTACAATGAGCAGTTCTTC
.	TRBD1	TRBJ2-7	TRBV6-5	CASSSPTGGYEQYF	TGTGCCAGCAGCTCCCCGACAGGGGGCTACGAGCAGTACTTC
.	TRBD1	TRBJ2-7	TRBV6-8	CANSFRGRYEQYF	TGTGCCAACTCATTCAGGGGGCGGTACGAGCAGTACTTC
once	TRBD2	TRBJ2-1	TRBV28	CASSPAGGQGNEQFF	TGTGCCAGCAGCCCCGCGGGGGGGCAAGGCAATGAGCAGTTCTTC
.	.	TRBJ1-4	TRBV19	CASSTQGGNEKLFF	TGTGCCAGTAGTACCCAGGGAGGTAATGAAAAACTGTTTTTT
.	.	TRBJ1-6	TRBV9	CASSVASGPNSPLHF	TGTGCCAGCAGCGTAGCTTCAGGGCCTAATTCACCCCTCCACTTT
.	TRBD2	TRBJ2-7	TRBV5-6	CASSLGAGALEQYF	TGTGCCAGCAGCTTGGGAGCGGGGGCCCTCGAGCAGTACTTC
.	.	TRBJ1-2	TRBV2	CASHRGNYGYTF	TGTGCCAGCCACCGGGGGAACTATGGCTACACCTTC
.	.	TRBJ1-2	TRBV29-1	CSVEDQGITYGYTF	TGCAGCGTTGAAGATCAGGGTATCACCTATGGCTACACCTTC
.	.	TRBJ2-1	TRBV7-8	CASSPQGGVRDNEQFF	TGTGCCAGCAGCCCACAGGGTGGAGTGAGGGACAATGAGCAGTTCTTC
few	TRBD1	TRBJ1-2	TRBV18	CASSPPPRMGTASYGYTF	TGTGCCAGCTCACCTCCGCCCAGGATGGGGACAGCCAGTTATGGCTACACCTTC
.	TRBD2	TRBJ2-2	TRBV7-2	CASSLERGTTGELFF	TGTGCCAGCAGCTTAGAGCGGGGGACGACCGGGGAGCTGTTTTTT